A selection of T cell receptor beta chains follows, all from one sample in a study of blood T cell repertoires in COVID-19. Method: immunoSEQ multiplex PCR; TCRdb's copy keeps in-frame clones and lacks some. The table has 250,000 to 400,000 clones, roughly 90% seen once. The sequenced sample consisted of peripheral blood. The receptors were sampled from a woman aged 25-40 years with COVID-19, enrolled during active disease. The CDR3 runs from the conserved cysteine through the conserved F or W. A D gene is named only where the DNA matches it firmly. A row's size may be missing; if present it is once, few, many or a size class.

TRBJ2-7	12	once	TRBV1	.	CTSKTGRYEQYF	TGCACCAGCAAGACAGGGCGCTACGAGCAGTACTTC
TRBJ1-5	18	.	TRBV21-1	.	CASSNPGQLGNSNQPQHF	TGTGCCAGCAGCAACCCTGGACAGTTGGGAAATAGCAATCAGCCCCAGCATTTT
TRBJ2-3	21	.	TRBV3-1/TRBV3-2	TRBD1	CASSLSSRGQGLTPSTDTQYF	TGTGCCAGCAGCCTAAGTTCGAGGGGACAGGGCCTAACACCTAGCACAGATACGCAGTATTTT
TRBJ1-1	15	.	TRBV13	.	CASSSTARGNTEAFF	TGTGCCAGCAGCTCGACCGCCAGGGGGAACACTGAAGCTTTCTTT
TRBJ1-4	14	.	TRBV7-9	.	CASSRQGKVEKLFF	TGTGCCAGCAGCCGTCAGGGTAAAGTTGAAAAACTGTTTTTT
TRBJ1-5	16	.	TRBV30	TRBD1	CAWSVRKGQGGQPQHF	TGTGCCTGGAGTGTACGTAAAGGACAGGGGGGACAGCCCCAGCATTTT
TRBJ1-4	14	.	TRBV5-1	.	CASSLRTRNEKLFF	TGCGCCAGCAGCTTACGGACAAGGAATGAAAAACTGTTTTTT
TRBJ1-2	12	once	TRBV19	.	CASSIQNYGYTF	TGTGCCAGTAGTATACAAAACTATGGCTACACCTTC
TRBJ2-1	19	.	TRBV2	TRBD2	CARNRRERILAGADNEQFF	TGTGCCAGGAATCGACGGGAACGAATACTAGCGGGAGCTGATAATGAGCAGTTCTTC
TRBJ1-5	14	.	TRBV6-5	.	CASIPGNSNQPQHF	TGTGCCAGCATCCCGGGGAATAGCAATCAGCCCCAGCATTTT
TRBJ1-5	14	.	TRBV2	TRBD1	CASSATGGGQPQHF	TGTGCCAGCAGCGCGACAGGGGGCGGTCAGCCCCAGCATTTT
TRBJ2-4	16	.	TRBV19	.	CASSIGQITAKNIQYF	TGTGCCAGTAGTATTGGGCAGATTACGGCCAAAAACATTCAGTACTTC
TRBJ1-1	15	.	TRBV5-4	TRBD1	CASSSPQGATAEAFF	TGTGCCAGCAGCTCCCCCCAGGGGGCGACGGCTGAAGCTTTCTTT
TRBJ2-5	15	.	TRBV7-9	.	CASRARAGSQETQYF	TGTGCCAGCAGAGCCAGGGCAGGGTCCCAAGAGACCCAGTACTTC
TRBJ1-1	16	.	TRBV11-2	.	CASSLAGQTMNTEAFF	TGTGCCAGCAGCTTAGCAGGACAGACCATGAACACTGAAGCTTTCTTT
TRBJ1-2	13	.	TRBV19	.	CASSILRGDGYTF	TGTGCCAGTAGTATACTTCGGGGGGATGGCTACACCTTC
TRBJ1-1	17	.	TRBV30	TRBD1	CAWREDRGPLVNTEAFF	TGTGCCTGGAGAGAGGACAGGGGGCCGCTGGTGAACACTGAAGCTTTCTTT
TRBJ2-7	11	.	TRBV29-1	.	CSVQKSYEQYF	TGCAGCGTTCAGAAATCCTACGAGCAGTACTTC
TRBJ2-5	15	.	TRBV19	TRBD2	CASSIDSGWGETQYF	TGTGCCAGTAGTATCGATAGCGGGTGGGGAGAGACCCAGTACTTC
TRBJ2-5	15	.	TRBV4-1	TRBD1	CASSQGQGIAETQYF	TGCGCCAGCAGCCAAGGACAGGGGATAGCAGAGACCCAGTACTTC
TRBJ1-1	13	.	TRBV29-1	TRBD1	CSVEAGGNPEAFF	TGCAGCGTTGAGGCAGGGGGTAACCCTGAAGCTTTCTTT
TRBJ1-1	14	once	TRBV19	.	CASSIGGAGTGAFF	TGTGCCAGTAGTATAGGGGGAGCGGGAACGGGAGCTTTCTTT
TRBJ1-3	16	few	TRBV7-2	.	CASNPSGGWSGNTIYF	TGTGCCAGCAACCCATCGGGGGGGTGGTCTGGAAACACCATATATTTT
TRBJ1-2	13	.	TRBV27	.	CASSLQGLDGYTF	TGTGCCAGCAGCCTCCAGGGGTTGGATGGCTACACCTTC
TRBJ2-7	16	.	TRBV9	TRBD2	CASSVGPGGPRYEQYF	TGTGCCAGCAGCGTAGGCCCGGGAGGGCCAAGGTACGAGCAGTACTTC
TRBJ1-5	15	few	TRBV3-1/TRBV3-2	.	CASSQEGLSNQPQHF	TGTGCCAGCAGCCAAGAGGGGCTAAGCAATCAGCCCCAGCATTTT
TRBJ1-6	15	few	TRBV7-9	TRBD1	CASSPSQGAVSPLHF	TGTGCCAGCAGCCCGTCTCAGGGGGCTGTGTCACCCCTCCACTTT
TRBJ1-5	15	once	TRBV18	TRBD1	CASSPTGASNQPQHF	TGTGCCAGCTCACCGACAGGGGCAAGCAATCAGCCCCAGCATTTT
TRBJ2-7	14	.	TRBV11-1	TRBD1	CASSLWTGTYEQYF	TGTGCCAGCAGCTTATGGACAGGGACCTACGAGCAGTACTTC
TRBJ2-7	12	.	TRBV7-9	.	CASSRQQGEQYF	TGTGCCAGCAGCAGACAACAGGGCGAGCAGTACTTC
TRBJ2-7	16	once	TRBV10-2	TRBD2	CASRARERETAYEQYF	TGCGCCAGCAGGGCCAGAGAGCGGGAGACGGCCTACGAGCAGTACTTC
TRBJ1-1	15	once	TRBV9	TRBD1	CASSSRTGEYTEAFF	TGTGCCAGCAGCTCACGGACAGGGGAATACACTGAAGCTTTCTTT
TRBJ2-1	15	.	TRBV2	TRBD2	CASRRTSGIYNEQFF	TGTGCCAGCAGGAGGACTAGCGGGATCTACAATGAGCAGTTCTTC
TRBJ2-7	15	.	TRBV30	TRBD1	CAWSVPGTGAYEQYF	TGTGCCTGGAGTGTACCCGGGACAGGGGCCTACGAGCAGTACTTC
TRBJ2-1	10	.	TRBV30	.	CAWSLVEQFF	TGTGCCTGGAGTCTAGTTGAGCAGTTCTTC
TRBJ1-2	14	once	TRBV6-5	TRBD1	CASSSPGQGFGYTF	TGTGCCAGCAGTTCACCGGGACAGGGGTTTGGCTACACCTTC
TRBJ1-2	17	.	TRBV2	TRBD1	CASTSGGVRQGSLGYTF	TGTGCCAGTACGTCCGGGGGGGTGAGACAGGGAAGTTTGGGCTACACCTTC
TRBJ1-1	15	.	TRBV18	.	CASSPPEGRITEAFF	TGTGCCAGCTCACCACCAGAGGGTCGAATAACTGAAGCTTTCTTT
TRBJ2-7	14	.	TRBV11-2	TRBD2	CASSSSATSNEQYF	TGTGCCAGCAGCTCATCAGCGACTAGCAACGAGCAGTACTTC
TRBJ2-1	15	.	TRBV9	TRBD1	CASSVVDRSRNEQFF	TGTGCCAGCAGCGTAGTGGACAGGTCGAGGAATGAGCAGTTCTTC
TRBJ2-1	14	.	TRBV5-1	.	CASSLAILGGWQFF	TGCGCCAGCAGCTTGGCGATATTGGGAGGATGGCAGTTCTTC
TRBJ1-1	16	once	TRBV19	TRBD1	CASSIADRAPNTEAFF	TGTGCCAGTAGTATCGCAGACAGGGCTCCGAACACTGAAGCTTTCTTT
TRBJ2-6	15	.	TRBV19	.	CASSTTASGANVLTF	TGTGCCAGTAGTACTACAGCCTCTGGGGCCAACGTCCTGACTTTC
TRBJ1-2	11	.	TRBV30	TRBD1	CAWSAGGGYTF	TGTGCCTGGAGTGCAGGGGGTGGCTACACCTTC
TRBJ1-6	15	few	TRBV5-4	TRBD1	CASRAPGQYNSPLHF	TGTGCCAGCAGAGCCCCGGGACAGTATAATTCACCCCTCCACTTT
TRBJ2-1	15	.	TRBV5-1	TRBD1	CASQYGTGGFNEQFF	TGCGCCAGCCAATATGGGACAGGGGGATTCAATGAGCAGTTCTTC
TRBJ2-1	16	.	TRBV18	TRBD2	CASSPWLAETYNEQFF	TGTGCCAGCTCACCATGGCTAGCGGAGACCTACAATGAGCAGTTCTTC